The present T cell receptor (beta chain) was sequenced within a study of OX40 agonist ivuxolimab in advanced cancers. Background on the study: At 0.01 to 10 mg/kg, ivuxolimab was administered intravenously to patients every 2 weeks. Anti-PD-1, anti-PD-L1 or anti-CTLA-4 therapy given earlier was allowed, and approximately 40% had some. Study outcomes and limitations: Low clonal expansion, among the lowest seen, marked partial responders at 0.1-3.0 mg/kg. More expanded clones were found, on average, in CD8+ than in CD4+ T cells.

The CDR3 loop spans 12 amino acids. CDR1 is ENHRY, CDR2 SYGVKD, per germline. J was trimmed by 9 bases and V by 4 bases; bases with no gene match: 5. Produced via immunoSEQ multiplex PCR; TCRdb's table is partial and in-frame only. The table includes about 76,000 clones, 88% detected once. As concerns this clone: The antigen is undetermined.

The receptor was isolated from an adult with an advanced solid tumor such as melanoma, head and neck, liver or kidney cancer. Specimen: CD4+ or CD8+ T cells sorted from blood, collected in a trial of the OX40 agonist ivuxolimab. V usage is TRBV10-3 and J usage is TRBJ2-7; 8 bases align to TRBD1. CDR3 nucleotide sequence: TGTGCCATCAGTGCAGGGGGCGCCGGGCAGTACTTC. Its translation: CAISAGGAGQYF.